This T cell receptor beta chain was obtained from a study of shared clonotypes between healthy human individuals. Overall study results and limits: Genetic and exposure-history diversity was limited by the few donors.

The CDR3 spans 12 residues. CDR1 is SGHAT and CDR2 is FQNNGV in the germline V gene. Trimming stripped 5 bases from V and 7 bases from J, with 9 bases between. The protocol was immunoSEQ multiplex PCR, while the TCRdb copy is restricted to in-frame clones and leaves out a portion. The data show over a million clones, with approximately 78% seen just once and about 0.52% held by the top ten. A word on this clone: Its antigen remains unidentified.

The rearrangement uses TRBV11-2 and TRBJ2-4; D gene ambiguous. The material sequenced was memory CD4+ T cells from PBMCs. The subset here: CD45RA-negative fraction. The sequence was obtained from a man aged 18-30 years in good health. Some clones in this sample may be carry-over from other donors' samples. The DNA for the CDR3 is TGTGCCAGCAGCGCGCGGCGGAACATTCAGTACTTC. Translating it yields CASSARRNIQYF.